This passage covers 17 T cell receptor beta chains from one sample sequenced in a study of chemoradiotherapy in HPV16-positive cancers. Produced via immunoSEQ multiplex PCR; TCRdb's table is partial and in-frame only. The sample has about 35,000 clones; 92% are singletons. Sequencing used blood, obtained from a patient who underwent chemoradiotherapy. Receptors originate from a human donor with HPV-associated anogenital cancer.

The chain has TRBV7-2 and TRBJ2-2; possibly TRBD2 for D (6 bases). Germline CDR1 reads SGHTA; CDR2 reads FQGNSA. The CDR3 consists of 16 residues. V lost 5 bases and J lost 2, with 15 bases in between. The CDR3 loop is CASSRASGRNTGELFF. Here the CDR3 DNA reads TGTGCCAGCAGCCGCGCGTCCGGGAGAAACACCGGGGAGCTGTTTTTT.

The V and J genes are TRBV5-4 and TRBJ2-7; TRBD2 matches 13 bases. CDR3 length: 15 residues. The V gene's germline CDR1 is SGHNT and CDR2 YYREEE (reference sequence). Trimming took 4 bases from V and 1 from J; bases not matched to a gene: 2. In nucleotides, the CDR3 is TGTGCCAGCAGCAAGGGACTAGCGGGGTCCTACGAGCAGTACTTC. Translated, it gives CASSKGLAGSYEQYF.

This clone was detected a few times. The chain uses TRBV4-2 and TRBJ2-3; TRBD1 is a possible D gene (5 bases). Germline V gene lookup returns CDR1 LGHNA and CDR2 YNFKEQ. This CDR3 comprises 15 residues. Between the trimmed V and J ends, which lost 0 bases and 4 bases, there was a span of 11 bases. The CDR3 nucleotides read TGTGCCAGCAGCCAAGATGTCCAGGGTCCAGATACGCAGTATTTT. As protein: CASSQDVQGPDTQYF.

This rearrangement joins TRBV2 to TRBJ2-7; TRBD1 matches at 11 bases. The germline V gene encodes CDR1 SNHLY and CDR2 FYNNEI. V shed 10 bases, J shed 5 bases, and the junction held 7 bases outside the gene matches. The CDR3 sequence is 13 residues long. The CDR3 region is CATGTGGIHEQYF. The CDR3 DNA is TGTGCCACCGGGACAGGGGGAATCCACGAGCAGTACTTC.

The rearrangement links TRBV7-2 to TRBJ2-1; 7 bases are a match to TRBD2. The CDR3 spans 13 residues. J was trimmed by 14 bases and V by 5 bases; bases with no gene match: 12. The V gene's germline CDR1 is SGHTA and CDR2 FQGNSA. The CDR3 is CASSLEYGREEFF. The DNA of the CDR3 is TGTGCCAGCAGCCTGGAATATGGACGGGAGGAGTTCTTC. Combining the CDR3 with reference TRBV7-2 and TRBJ2-1 gives the whole variable domain GAGVSQSPSNKVTEKGKDVELRCDPISGHTALYWYRQSLGQGLEFLIYFQGNSAPDKSGLPSDRFSAERTGGSVSTLTIQRTQQEDSAVYLCASSLEYGREEFFGPGTRLTVL.

The chain joins TRBV7-9 to TRBJ1-1; 8 bases map to TRBD1. This CDR3 is 17 amino acids long. Germline-derived CDR1 and CDR2 are SEHNR and FQNEAQ (reference sequence). The J segment lost 11 bases and the V segment lost 5 bases, leaving 22 bases of the junction unmatched. CDR3 residues: CASSPTPHRGISRDAFF. The CDR3 DNA follows: TGTGCCAGCAGCCCCACTCCCCACAGGGGGATATCAAGGGATGCTTTCTTT.

This chain uses TRBV5-8 with TRBJ2-3; a weak D match, TRBD2 (5 bases). V shed 3 bases and J shed 2 bases, with 10 bases lying between them. Per germline, CDR1 SGHTS and CDR2 YDEGEE. The CDR3 is made up of 14 amino acids. CDR3 coding DNA: TGTGCCAGCAGCTCGGGATTGTACACAGATACGCAGTATTTT. It codes for CASSSGLYTDTQYF. The full variable domain, completed using reference TRBV5-8 and TRBJ2-3, is EAGVTQSPTHLIKTRGQQATLRCSPISGHTSVYWYQQALGLGLQFLLWYDEGEERNRGNFPPRFSGRQFPNYSSELNVNALELEDSALYLCASSSGLYTDTQYFGPGTRLTVL.

This clone was recorded once. The V gene is TRBV7-8, the J gene TRBJ2-6; D not resolved. This CDR3 contains 14 residues. V was trimmed by 5 bases and J by 0 bases, leaving 5 bases between them. Looked up from germline, CDR1 is SGHVS and CDR2 is FQNEAQ. The CDR3 nucleotides are TGTGCCAGCAGCCTCCCCTCTGGGGCCAACGTCCTGACTTTC. Amino acids: CASSLPSGANVLTF.

The J gene is TRBJ2-1, the V gene TRBV6-5; TRBD2 might be the D (6 bases). The V and J ends lost 8 bases and 6 bases respectively, with 11 bases between them. Per germline, CDR1 MNHEY and CDR2 SVGAGI. This CDR3 has 12 residues. CDR3 nucleotides: TGTGCCAGCGGCGGGGACGGCAATGAGCAGTTCTTC. This sequence encodes CASGGDGNEQFF.

The chain has TRBV19 and TRBJ1-2, with 7 positions matching TRBD1. This CDR3 contains 13 residues. The germline V gene has CDR1 LNHDA and CDR2 SQIVND (reference sequence). With 6 bases clipped from V and 5 bases from J, the junction kept 6 bases outside the gene matches. The CDR3 DNA follows: TGTGCCAGTAGCACCGGGACAGAGTATGGCTACACCTTC. Protein: CASSTGTEYGYTF.

The V and J genes are TRBV15 and TRBJ1-5; D not resolved. Trimming pared 3 bases from V and 9 bases from J, leaving 12 bases between. The CDR3 runs 13 residues. CDR1 is LNHNV and CDR2 is YYDKDF in the germline V gene (reference sequence). CDR3 region: CATSRKVVGPQHF. For the CDR3, the DNA is TGTGCCACCAGCAGGAAGGTGGTTGGGCCCCAGCATTTT.

This chain uses TRBV27 with TRBJ1-2, with D possibly being TRBD1 (6 bases). CDR1 is MNHEY and CDR2 is SMNVEV in the germline V gene (reference sequence). CDR3 size: 13 residues. The V end was cut by 6 bases, the J end by 6 bases, with 14 bases between. The CDR3 DNA reads as TGTGCCAGCAGGCAACAGGGAAGGGATGGCTACACCTTC. Its translation: CASRQQGRDGYTF.

The V gene is TRBV10-3, the J gene TRBJ1-1; the D gene is possibly TRBD1 (5 bases). In germline, CDR1 is ENHRY, CDR2 SYGVKD. The CDR3 has 13 amino acids. Trimming removed 10 bases from V and 2 bases from J, with 14 bases in between. CDR3 in DNA: TGTGCCACCCAGGGTCAGGTTAACACTGAAGCTTTCTTT. It codes for CATQGQVNTEAFF.

The rearrangement uses TRBV19 and TRBJ1-3; no reliable D call. Germline lookup yields CDR1 LNHDA and CDR2 SQIVND (reference sequence). The CDR3 covers 16 residues. The germline V and J ends were trimmed by 3 bases and 0 bases, with 12 bases remaining between them. The CDR3 nucleotides are TGTGCCAGTAGTATCAGTAAAGCATTCTCTGGAAACACCATATATTTT. It codes for CASSISKAFSGNTIYF.

V is TRBV5-1 and J is TRBJ1-2; the D is unclear. Deletions cut 0 bases from V and 0 bases from J, with 6 bases between. This CDR3 region has 14 residues. Germline V gene sequence: CDR1 SGHRS, CDR2 YFSETQ. The CDR3 region is CASSLGPPNYGYTF. The CDR3 bases are TGCGCCAGCAGCTTGGGACCTCCTAACTATGGCTACACCTTC.

This clone was seen once. The rearrangement uses TRBV4-3 and TRBJ1-4, with TRBD1 matching 7 bases. V lost 0 bases and J lost 4; bases outside the gene matches: 5. This CDR3 region has 16 residues. Germline V gives CDR1 LGHNA, CDR2 YSLEER. CDR3 loop: CASSQDSNRGNEKLFF. The CDR3 DNA is TGCGCCAGCAGCCAAGATAGTAACAGGGGTAATGAAAAACTGTTTTTT.

Comments on this clone: A read error is likely, as this CDR3 ends without the conserved phenylalanine or tryptophan. This chain uses TRBV15 with TRBJ1-2; 7 bases are shared with TRBD1. CDR1 is LNHNV, CDR2 YYDKDF, per germline (reference sequence). This CDR3 region has 17 residues. V shed 3 bases and J 5 bases; nucleotides not matched to a gene: 15. Written as DNA, the CDR3 is TGTGCCACCAGCAGGGTGACAGGGCAATCGCTCATATATGGCTACACCTCC. Amino acids: CATSRVTGQSLIYGYTS.